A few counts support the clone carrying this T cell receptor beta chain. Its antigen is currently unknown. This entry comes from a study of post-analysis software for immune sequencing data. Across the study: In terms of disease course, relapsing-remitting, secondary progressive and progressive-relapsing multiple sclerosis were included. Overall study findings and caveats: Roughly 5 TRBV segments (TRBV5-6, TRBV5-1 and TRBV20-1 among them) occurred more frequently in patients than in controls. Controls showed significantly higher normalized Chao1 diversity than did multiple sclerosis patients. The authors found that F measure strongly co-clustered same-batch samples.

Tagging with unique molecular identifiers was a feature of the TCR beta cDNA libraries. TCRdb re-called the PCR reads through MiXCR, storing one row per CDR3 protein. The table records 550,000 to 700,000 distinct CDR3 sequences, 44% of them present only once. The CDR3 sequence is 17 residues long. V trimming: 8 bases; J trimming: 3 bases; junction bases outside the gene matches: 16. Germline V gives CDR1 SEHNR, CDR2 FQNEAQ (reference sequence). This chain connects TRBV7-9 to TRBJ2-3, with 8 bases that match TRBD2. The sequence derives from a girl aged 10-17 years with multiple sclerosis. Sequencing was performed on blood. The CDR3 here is CASLEREPTTGTDTQYF. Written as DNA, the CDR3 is TGTGCCAGCTTAGAGCGGGAGCCCACAACAGGAACAGATACGCAGTATTTT.